The 2 T cell receptor beta chains reported below all come from one sample, sequenced in a study of a mutant IDH1 vaccine in newly diagnosed glioma. Their antigens remain unidentified. Profiled with immunoSEQ multiplex PCR; TCRdb holds only in-frame clones, not every one. The sample lists 100,000 to 150,000 clones, around 77% occurring once. Stated time point: week 11, during vaccination. What each vaccine dose contained was 300 ug of mutant IDH1 20-mer peptide, accompanied by topical imiquimod. Sequenced material: PBMCs, taken from a glioma patient whose treatment included an IDH1 peptide vaccine. These receptor sequences come from a middle-aged man with glioma.

The chain links TRBV29-1 to TRBJ1-4; 7 positions agree with TRBD1. This CDR3 has 14 residues. J was trimmed by 6 bases and V by 4 bases; bases with no gene match: 8. Germline V gene lookup returns CDR1 SQVTM and CDR2 ANQGSEA. In nucleotides, the CDR3 is TGCAGCGTTGGGGGGACAGCTAGGCATGAAAAACTGTTTTTT. Its translation: CSVGGTARHEKLFF.

This clone was found a few times. The chain uses TRBV5-6 and TRBJ2-5; TRBD2 agrees at 7 bases. The trim removed 2 bases at V and 0 bases at J, leaving 4 bases unmatched. There are 15 residues in the CDR3. Looked up from germline, CDR1 is SGHDT and CDR2 is YYEEEE. The CDR3 DNA is TGTGCCAGCAGCTTCGGGGGGTCGTACCAAGAGACCCAGTACTTC. Translating gives CASSFGGSYQETQYF.